A single T cell receptor (beta chain) is shown here with its context. The target antigen is unknown. The sample originates from a study of CD8 T cells in ankylosing spondylitis. Scientists made TCR beta libraries using quantitative 5'-RACE with molecular barcodes. One entry per CDR3 protein, called by TCRdb with MiXCR from the 5' RACE reads. The sample has more than 600,000 distinct CDR3 sequences, over 15% seen once. Overall study results and limits: Researchers reportedly found disease-linked clones significantly enriched in matched ankylosing spondylitis synovial fluid. A TCR beta motif of fewer than ten highly homologous variants appeared characteristic of ankylosing spondylitis blood. Earlier authors reported some of these motif variants in reactive arthritis synovial fluid and blood. Disease-linked clones displayed a CD8+ phenotype and appeared relatively rarely in peripheral blood.

The length of the CDR3 is 13 residues. CDR1 is SNHLY and CDR2 is FYNNEI in the germline V gene. The ends were cut back, 4 bases at V and 4 bases at J, with 11 bases in the middle. The chain has TRBV2 and TRBJ2-7, with D perhaps matching TRBD1 (5 bases). The origin of this receptor is a male donor with ankylosing spondylitis. Material: blood, either unsorted or a sorted T cell fraction (not recorded which). The CDR3 region has the DNA TGTGCCAGCAGTGGGACAAACGTGTACGAGCAGTACTTC. Translation gives CASSGTNVYEQYF.